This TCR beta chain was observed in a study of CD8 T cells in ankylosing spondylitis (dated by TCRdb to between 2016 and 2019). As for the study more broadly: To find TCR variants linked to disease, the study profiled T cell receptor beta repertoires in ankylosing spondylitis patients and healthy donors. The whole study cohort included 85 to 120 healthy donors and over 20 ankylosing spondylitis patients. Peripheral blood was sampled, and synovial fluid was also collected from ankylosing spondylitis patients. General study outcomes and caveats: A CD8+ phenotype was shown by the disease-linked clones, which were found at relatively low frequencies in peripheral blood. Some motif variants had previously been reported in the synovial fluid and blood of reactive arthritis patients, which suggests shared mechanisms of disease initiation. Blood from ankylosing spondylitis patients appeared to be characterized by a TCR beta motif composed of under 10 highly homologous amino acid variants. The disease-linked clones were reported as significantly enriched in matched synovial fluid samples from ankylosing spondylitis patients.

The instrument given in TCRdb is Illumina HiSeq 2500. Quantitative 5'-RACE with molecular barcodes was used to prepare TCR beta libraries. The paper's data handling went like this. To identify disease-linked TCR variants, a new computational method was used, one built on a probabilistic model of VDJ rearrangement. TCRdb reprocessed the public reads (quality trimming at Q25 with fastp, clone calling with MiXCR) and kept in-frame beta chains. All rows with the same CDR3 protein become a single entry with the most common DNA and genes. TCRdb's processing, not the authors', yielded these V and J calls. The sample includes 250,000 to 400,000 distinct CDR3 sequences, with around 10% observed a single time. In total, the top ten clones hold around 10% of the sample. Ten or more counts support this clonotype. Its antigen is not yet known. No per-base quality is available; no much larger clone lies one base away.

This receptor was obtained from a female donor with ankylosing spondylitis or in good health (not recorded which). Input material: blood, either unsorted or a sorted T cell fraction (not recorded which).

The CDR3 protein: CSAPYRANYGYTF. The nucleotides read TGCAGTGCCCCTTATAGGGCGAACTATGGCTACACCTTC. The sequence is built from TRBV20-1 and TRBJ1-2; the D segment cannot be called with confidence. V is cut by 6 bases and J by 2 bases, and the space between the germline ends is 13 bases. From cysteine to phenylalanine, the CDR3 is 13 amino acids long. CDR3 DNA is the only sequence kept; it has 39 bases, read in frame from the first base. CDR1 and CDR2 are drawn from the germline V gene (reference sequence): DFQATT, SNEGSKA.